These 20 T cell receptor beta chains came from one sample sequenced in a study of blood T cell repertoires in COVID-19. Clones were sequenced by immunoSEQ multiplex PCR, and TCRdb holds only the in-frame ones, with some missing. Here the sample spans approximately 29,000 clones, roughly 86% being singletons. Sequencing used peripheral blood. Every receptor here comes from a human donor with active COVID-19. The donor label of this sample is uncertain.

J is TRBJ1-1 and V is TRBV6-6, with 12 nucleotides matching TRBD1. V trimming: 3 bases; J trimming: 8 bases; junction bases outside the gene matches: 4. The CDR3 contains 14 residues. CDR1 is MNHNY, CDR2 SVGAGI, per germline (reference sequence). The chain's CDR3 is CASSYPGTGGEAFF. The CDR3 nucleotides read TGTGCCAGCAGTTATCCCGGGACAGGGGGCGAAGCTTTCTTT.

The chain uses TRBV6-1 and TRBJ2-1; D is undetermined. With 2 bases removed from V and 4 bases from J, the gap between germline ends came to 9 bases. The CDR3 covers 14 residues. The V gene's germline CDR1 is MNHNS and CDR2 SASEGT. This CDR3 is CASSEQLLYNEQFF. The CDR3 region has the DNA TGTGCCAGCAGTGAACAGCTACTATACAATGAGCAGTTCTTC.

Written as DNA, the CDR3 is TGCGCCAGCAGCTTAAACAGGAACACTGAAGCTTTCTTT. This sequence encodes CASSLNRNTEAFF. The chain couples TRBV5-1 to TRBJ1-1; D is undetermined. The germline V gene encodes CDR1 SGHRS and CDR2 YFSETQ. This CDR3 spans 13 amino acids. V lost 2 bases to trimming and J lost 1 base, with 6 bases between them. Looking up the rest from reference TRBV5-1 and TRBJ1-1 gives the full variable domain: KAGVTQTPRYLIKTRGQQVTLSCSPISGHRSVSWYQQTPGQGLQFLFEYFSETQRNKGNFPGRFSGRQFSNSRSEMNVSTLELGDSALYLCASSLNRNTEAFFGQGTRLTVV.

The V and J genes are TRBV6-2 or TRBV6-3 and TRBJ2-5; TRBD1 agrees at 8 bases. CDR3 length equals 20 residues. J lost 5 bases, V lost 3 bases, and 23 bases had no gene match. Germline V lookup: CDR1 MNHEY, CDR2 SVGEGT. DNA for the CDR3: TGTGCCAGCAGTTATTGGAGTTTGGGTCCGAGACAGGGGACCGCGGAGACCCAGTACTTC. Encoded protein: CASSYWSLGPRQGTAETQYF.

The V gene is TRBV9, the J gene TRBJ2-1; 9 bases align to TRBD2. The trim removed 0 bases at V and 7 bases at J, leaving 5 bases unmatched. Germline V lookup: CDR1 SGDLS, CDR2 YYNGEE. This CDR3 comprises 15 residues. The CDR3 DNA reads as TGTGCCAGCAGCGTAGGATCTAGCGGGGTGAATGAGCAGTTCTTC. The encoded protein is CASSVGSSGVNEQFF. The variable domain in full, completed from reference TRBV9 and TRBJ2-1, reads DSGVTQTPKHLITATGQRVTLRCSPRSGDLSVYWYQQSLDQGLQFLIQYYNGEERAKGNILERFSAQQFPDLHSELNLSSLELGDSALYFCASSVGSSGVNEQFFGPGTRLTVL.

The gene calls are TRBV11-1 and TRBJ1-6, with 9 bases matching TRBD1. The CDR3 totals 15 residues. The germline gives CDR1 SGHAT, CDR2 FQDESV (reference sequence). With V trimmed by 3 bases and J by 10 bases, 7 bases remained unmatched. CDR3 sequence reads: CASSFGTGRGSPLHF. CDR3 sequence (DNA): TGTGCCAGCAGCTTCGGGACAGGGCGAGGGTCACCCCTCCACTTT.

The rearrangement links TRBV27 to TRBJ1-1, with 9 bases fitting TRBD1. V trimming: 2 bases; J trimming: 4 bases; junction bases outside the gene matches: 5. Germline CDR1 and CDR2: MNHEY and SMNVEV (reference sequence). The CDR3 length is 15 residues. CDR3 protein: CASSLLTGGGTEAFF. CDR3 sequence (DNA): TGTGCCAGCAGTTTACTTACAGGGGGCGGCACTGAAGCTTTCTTT.

In its sample, this clone was seen once. The chain uses TRBV10-3 and TRBJ2-4, with 8 bases aligning to TRBD1. Trimming at V came to 5 bases and at J to 7 bases, leaving 13 bases not matched to a gene. The CDR3 contains 16 residues. Germline V gene lookup returns CDR1 ENHRY and CDR2 SYGVKD. CDR3 amino acids: CAISNTADRGENIQYF. For the CDR3, the DNA is TGTGCCATCAGTAACACTGCAGACAGGGGCGAGAACATTCAGTACTTC.

The chain recombines TRBV6-2 or TRBV6-3 with TRBJ2-7; D remains unclear. With 2 bases removed from V and 3 bases from J, the gap between germline ends came to 5 bases. Per the germline V gene, CDR1 is MNHEY and CDR2 is SVGEGT. There are 12 residues in the CDR3. In nucleotides, the CDR3 is TGTGCCAGCAGTTACGCCGGCTACGAGCAGTACTTC. Protein sequence: CASSYAGYEQYF.

The chain uses TRBV9 and TRBJ2-1; 10 nucleotides line up with TRBD1. V was pared by 0 bases and J by 4 bases, with 1 base of the junction left unmatched. The CDR3 is 15 amino acids. CDR1 and CDR2 (germline): SGDLS, YYNGEE. CDR3: CASSVGQGAYNEQFF. CDR3 DNA: TGTGCCAGCAGCGTAGGACAGGGGGCGTACAATGAGCAGTTCTTC.

The genes are TRBV7-6 and TRBJ1-2; unclear D gene. The CDR3 length is 15 residues. Germline values: CDR1 SGHVS, CDR2 FNYEAQ. Trimming left V 0 bases short and J 2 bases short, with 10 bases between. The CDR3 DNA reads as TGTGCCAGCAGCTTAGCGGGAGGCAGGAACTATGGCTACACCTTC. As protein: CASSLAGGRNYGYTF.

J is TRBJ2-3 and V is TRBV28, with TRBD2 matching 8 bases. Germline V gene lookup returns CDR1 MDHEN and CDR2 SYDVKM. After removal of 6 bases from V and 2 bases from J, the junction contained 4 bases not matched to a gene. This CDR3 has 14 residues. The DNA of the CDR3 is TGTGCCAGCAGCCGGGGGGGCGTCACAGATACGCAGTATTTT. Residues: CASSRGGVTDTQYF.

V usage is TRBV6-5 and J usage is TRBJ1-6; 9 bases fit TRBD1. The CDR3 loop spans 16 amino acids. Losses at the gene ends were 0 bases for V and 9 bases for J; bases not matched to a gene: 6. CDR1 is MNHEY and CDR2 is SVGAGI in the germline V gene. The CDR3 reads CASSYSRDRVRSPLHF. The CDR3 coding sequence is TGTGCCAGCAGTTACTCGAGGGACAGGGTTCGTTCACCCCTCCACTTT.

The gene calls are TRBV12-3 or TRBV12-4 and TRBJ2-7; the D gene is possibly TRBD1 (5 bases). This CDR3 is 13 amino acids long. Trimming removed 5 bases from V and 3 bases from J, with 11 bases in between. CDR3 loop: CASSLTVIYEQYF. CDR3 DNA: TGTGCCAGCAGTCTGACAGTGATCTACGAGCAGTACTTC.

The chain links TRBV9 to TRBJ1-2; TRBD1 matches at 12 bases. Germline V lookup: CDR1 SGDLS, CDR2 YYNGEE. J was trimmed by 8 bases and V by 3 bases; bases with no gene match: 8. This CDR3 comprises 15 residues. This chain's CDR3 is CASSATGQGAGGYTF. For the CDR3, the DNA is TGTGCCAGCAGCGCGACGGGACAGGGGGCTGGGGGCTACACCTTC.

The chain uses TRBV12-5 and TRBJ1-1, with D uncertain. The CDR3 length is 12 residues. The germline CDR1 and CDR2 sequences are LGHNT and FRNRAP. The V gene lost 6 bases and the J gene lost 8 bases, with 13 bases spanning the gap. The CDR3 sequence: CASGREIREAFF. In DNA, the CDR3 is TGTGCTAGTGGGCGGGAGATAAGAGAAGCTTTCTTT.

The chain is built from TRBV6-5 and TRBJ1-4, with D maybe TRBD1 (6 bases). The CDR3 consists of 16 residues. Trimming took 2 bases from V and 8 from J, leaving 18 bases between them. Per germline, CDR1 MNHEY and CDR2 SVGAGI. CDR3 in DNA: TGTGCCAGCAGTTACGACAGGACCGTCCAAGGGGAAAAACTGTTTTTT. As protein: CASSYDRTVQGEKLFF.

The gene calls are TRBV15 and TRBJ2-7; D possibly corresponds to TRBD2 (6 bases). The CDR3 is 16 residues long. Germline CDR1 is LNHNV and CDR2 is YYDKDF (reference sequence). Trimming took off 5 bases at V and 9 bases at J, with 26 bases between the two ends. CDR3 region: CATSRGTRGSEVGQYF. CDR3 coding DNA: TGTGCCACCAGCCGAGGGACTCGGGGATCCGAAGTAGGGCAGTACTTC.

V usage is TRBV2 and J usage is TRBJ2-2; no firm D call. Trimming left V 2 bases short and J 1 base short, with 5 bases between. Germline values: CDR1 SNHLY, CDR2 FYNNEI. This CDR3 has 14 residues. CDR3: CASSELRNTGELFF. CDR3 in DNA: TGTGCCAGCAGTGAATTGCGGAACACCGGGGAGCTGTTTTTT.

V is TRBV5-4 and J is TRBJ2-2; D is possibly TRBD2 (6 bases). Germline CDR1 and CDR2: SGHNT and YYREEE (reference sequence). Trimming left V 4 bases short and J 6 bases short, with 16 bases between. This CDR3 region has 15 residues. The CDR3 coding sequence is TGTGCCAGCAGCCTCGGGGGATTTGACCCCGGGGAGCTGTTTTTT. Its translation is CASSLGGFDPGELFF.